These 5 T cell receptor beta chains came from one sample sequenced in a study of CD8 T cells in ankylosing spondylitis. TCRdb redid the calling of the 5' RACE reads with MiXCR, one entry per CDR3 protein. The data contain roughly 150,000 distinct CDR3 sequences, 7% to 8% of them singletons. The sample was blood, either unsorted or a sorted T cell fraction (not recorded which). The receptor source for this set is a female donor with ankylosing spondylitis or in good health (not recorded which).

This clonotype was observed many times. The chain recombines TRBV5-1 with TRBJ2-1, with D uncertain. V was shortened by 3 bases and J by 7 bases, with 5 bases between the two germline ends. CDR1 and CDR2 from the germline V gene are SGHRS and YFSETQ. This CDR3 is 11 amino acids long. The CDR3 DNA follows: TGCGCCAGCAGCTCTCTTAATGAGCAGTTCTTC. It specifies CASSSLNEQFF.

Many counts were recorded for this clonotype. The chain combines TRBV28 with TRBJ2-2; the match to TRBD1 covers 9 bases. The trim removed 6 bases at V and 6 bases at J, leaving 5 bases unmatched. The CDR3 covers 14 residues. The germline V gene encodes CDR1 MDHEN and CDR2 SYDVKM. CDR3 region: CASSSTGGAGELFF. CDR3 DNA: TGTGCCAGCAGCTCGACAGGGGGTGCCGGGGAGCTGTTTTTT. The full variable domain, its missing parts supplied by reference TRBV28 and TRBJ2-2, is DVKVTQSSRYLVKRTGEKVFLECVQDMDHENMFWYRQDPGLGLRLIYFSYDVKMKEKGDIPEGYSVSREKKERFSLILESASTNQTSMYLCASSSTGGAGELFFGEGSRLTVL.

This clonotype was counted ten times or more. The rearrangement links TRBV7-2 to TRBJ2-5, with D unclear. V lost 4 bases and J lost 4, with 13 bases in between. The CDR3 spans 14 residues. Germline loops: CDR1 SGHTA, CDR2 FQGNSA. The CDR3 sequence is CASSSFPSGETQYF. CDR3 sequence (DNA): TGTGCCAGCAGCTCCTTCCCTTCGGGAGAGACCCAGTACTTC.

The table lists this clonotype with many counts. The chain carries TRBV7-3 and TRBJ1-2; 9 positions agree with TRBD1. J was trimmed by 6 bases and V by 5 bases; bases with no gene match: 7. Germline lookup yields CDR1 SGHTA and CDR2 FQGTGA. The CDR3 extends over 14 amino acids. The CDR3 reads CASSPGQGSNGYTF. CDR3 DNA: TGTGCCAGCAGCCCCGGACAGGGGTCGAATGGCTACACCTTC.

This clonotype was recorded many times. At one end the junction does not follow the germline gene, possibly because of a read error. The chain joins TRBV7-7 to TRBJ2-7; 8 bases align to TRBD2. This CDR3 comprises 15 residues. Germline CDR1 reads SSHAT; CDR2 reads FNYEAQ (reference sequence). The CDR3 coding sequence is TGTGCTAGCAGCCCCGGCGTAGCGGGGACCTACGAGCAGTACTTC. Translation gives CASSPGVAGTYEQYF.